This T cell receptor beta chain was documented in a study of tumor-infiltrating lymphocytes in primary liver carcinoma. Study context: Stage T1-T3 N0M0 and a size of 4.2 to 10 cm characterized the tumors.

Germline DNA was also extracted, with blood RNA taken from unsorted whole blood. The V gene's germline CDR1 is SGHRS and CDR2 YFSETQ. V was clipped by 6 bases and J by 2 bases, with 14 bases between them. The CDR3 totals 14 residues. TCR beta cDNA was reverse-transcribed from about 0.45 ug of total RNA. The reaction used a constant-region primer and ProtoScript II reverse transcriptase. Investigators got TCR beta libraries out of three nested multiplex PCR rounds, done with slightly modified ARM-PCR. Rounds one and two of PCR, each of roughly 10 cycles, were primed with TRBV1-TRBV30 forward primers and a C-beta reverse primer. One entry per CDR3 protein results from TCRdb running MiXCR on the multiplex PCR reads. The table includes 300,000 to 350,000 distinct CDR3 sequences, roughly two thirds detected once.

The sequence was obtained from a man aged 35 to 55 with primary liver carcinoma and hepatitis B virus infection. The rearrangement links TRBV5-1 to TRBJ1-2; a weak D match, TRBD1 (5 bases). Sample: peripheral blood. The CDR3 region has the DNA TGCGCCAGCAAGTCACAGGCGGACAACTATGGCTACACCTTC. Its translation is CASKSQADNYGYTF.